The 5 T cell receptor beta chains listed next were all sequenced from one sample in a study of regulatory T cells in long-lasting Graves disease. Time point reported: persistent/refractory GD, antithyroid drugs over 5 years with positive TRAb. RNA isolated from PBMCs was used to make the TCR library. With iRepertoire HTBI primers and Arm-PCR of CDR3 regions, TCR beta libraries were built. TCRdb re-analysed the multiplex PCR reads in MiXCR, keeping a single row per CDR3 protein. The sample contains roughly 360,000 distinct CDR3 sequences, roughly 25% of which appear only once. The sample here was peripheral blood mononuclear cells (PBMCs), taken when the disease was refractory, from a patient treated with antithyroid drugs. These TCRs come from a woman aged 40 to 50 with Graves disease.

V and J are TRBV20-1 and TRBJ2-5; TRBD2 might be the D (6 bases). Trimming removed 5 bases at V and 4 bases at J, with 11 bases between. In germline, CDR1 is DFQATT, CDR2 SNEGSKA (reference sequence). This CDR3 has 12 amino acids. Here the CDR3 reads CSAVEGSETQYF. The CDR3 DNA follows: TGCAGTGCTGTGGAGGGTTCAGAGACCCAGTACTTC.

The V gene is TRBV27, the J gene TRBJ2-2; D uncertain. V was clipped by 1 base and J by 5 bases, with 5 bases between them. The germline gives CDR1 MNHEY, CDR2 SMNVEV (reference sequence). There are 13 residues in the CDR3. CDR3 loop: CASSLWATGELFF. CDR3 sequence (DNA): TGTGCCAGCAGTTTATGGGCTACCGGGGAGCTGTTTTTT.

This clonotype was found a few times. The chain carries TRBV29-1 and TRBJ1-4; weak D call: TRBD1 (5 bases). Trimming left V 4 bases short and J 4 bases short, with 10 bases between. The germline V gene encodes CDR1 SQVTM and CDR2 ANQGSEA. The CDR3 is made up of 13 amino acids. The CDR3 DNA sequence: TGCAGCGTTGTAGGGGCATTTAATGAAAAACTGTTTTTT. Amino acid sequence: CSVVGAFNEKLFF.

This clonotype was seen more than once but under ten times. This chain links TRBV7-3 with TRBJ2-2; no firm D call. V lost 4 bases to trimming and J lost 2 bases, with 14 bases between them. Germline CDR1 and CDR2: SGHTA and FQGTGA. This CDR3 comprises 16 residues. CDR3 sequence: CASSSWPTENTGELFF. In nucleotides, the CDR3 is TGTGCCAGCAGCTCATGGCCGACTGAAAACACCGGGGAGCTGTTTTTT.

The sample holds a few counts of this clonotype. Germline and junction disagree at one end, which may indicate a read error. V gene TRBV11-2 combines with J gene TRBJ1-1, with D hard to call. Germline CDR1 and CDR2: SGHAT and FQNNGV. The CDR3 is 18 amino acids. The CDR3, as DNA: TGTGCCAGCAGCTTCCGTGTAGGCAACGGTAAAAAGAACACTGAAGCTCTCTTT. Protein sequence: CASSFRVGNGKKNTEALF.